The text below deals with one TCR beta chain. The sample originates from a study of blood T cell repertoires in COVID-19. The wider study: The samples span acute and convalescent COVID-19 from the United States, Italy and Spain. T cells, B-cell-depleted T cells, or PBMCs supplied cDNA or gDNA.

Original processing notes: Estimation of nucleated cell counts was performed using reference gene primer amplification. Measured with immunoSEQ multiplex PCR; TCRdb has only the in-frame clones, and not every one. For V, J and clone size, that table is used; D and trimming come from the DNA. The sample yields around 140,000 clones, over 75% seen once. The length of the CDR3 is 15 residues. CDR1 MGHDK and CDR2 SYGVNS come from the germline V gene. With 6 bases clipped from V and 2 bases from J, the junction kept 8 bases outside the gene matches. Source material: peripheral blood. This clonotype was sampled from a woman aged 45-60 years with acute or convalescent COVID-19. The V gene is TRBV25-1, the J gene TRBJ2-5; 8 nucleotides agree with TRBD1. As DNA, the CDR3 is TGTGCCAGCAGCGAACTTGGGACAGGACAAGAGACCCAGTACTTC. This translates into CASSELGTGQETQYF.